This record covers a single T cell receptor beta chain. Its specificity is not known. This CDR3 has 14 amino acids. Germline assignment: CDR1 SQVTM and CDR2 ANQGSEA. V was trimmed by 1 base and J by 8 bases, leaving 17 bases between them. The data originate from a study of CD8+ T cells in alopecia areata. Study details: Each day, treated patients took oral tofacitinib twice, at 5 to 10 mg per dose.

RNA was isolated and reverse transcribed to cDNA, the sequencing template. Sequencing was performed with immunoSEQ multiplex PCR; in TCRdb, only in-frame clones are kept and a portion is missing. The sample holds 210,000 or so clones, under 70% seen once. Notes on the study in general: It was observed that many expanded lesional clones persisted in scalp and blood during tofacitinib.

The treatment was: oral pan-JAK inhibitor, 5-10 mg twice daily. The chain employs TRBV29-1 and TRBJ1-2; D unclear. This receptor was obtained from a human donor with alopecia areata. The material was CD4+ T cells sorted from blood, obtained around week 46, from a patient treated with tofacitinib. CDR3 sequence (DNA): TGCAGCGTTGAAGGGGCCAGTGACTCTGGAGGCTACACCTTC. Residues: CSVEGASDSGGYTF.